What follows are 27 T cell receptor beta chains derived from one specimen sequenced in a study of T cells in Graves' hyperthyroidism and ophthalmopathy. Authors of the study amplified TCR beta CDR3 regions from RNA transcripts. TCR CDR3 regions were first amplified by RT-PCR with HTBI primers. TCRdb ran MiXCR on the multiplex PCR reads and lists one entry per CDR3 protein. The data show 400,000 to 550,000 distinct CDR3 sequences, less than 25% seen once. Sequenced: blood. These receptors were obtained from a woman in her 30s with Graves' ophthalmopathy.

The chain uses TRBV7-9 and TRBJ1-5; TRBD1 agrees at 7 bases. The CDR3 consists of 14 residues. Germline V gives CDR1 SEHNR, CDR2 FQNEAQ (reference sequence). With 4 bases clipped from V and 5 bases from J, the junction kept 5 bases outside the gene matches. DNA of the CDR3: TGTGCCAGCAGCTCCCGGGACAGCTATCAGCCCCAGCATTTT. Its translation: CASSSRDSYQPQHF.

This clonotype was seen a handful of times. This chain links TRBV28 with TRBJ2-7; TRBD2 might be the D (6 bases). Trimming cost V 2 bases and J 4 bases, with 12 bases left between them. CDR1 and CDR2 (germline): MDHEN, SYDVKM. The CDR3 is 14 residues long. CDR3 in DNA: TGTGCCAGCAGTTTAATGCGGGGAGCTTACGAGCAGTACTTC. Its translation: CASSLMRGAYEQYF.

This clonotype was detected many times. This chain links TRBV13 with TRBJ1-1; D not certain. CDR3 length: 15 amino acids. The germline V gene has CDR1 PRHDT and CDR2 FYEKMQ (reference sequence). The V end was cut by 5 bases, the J end by 1 base, with 14 bases between. The CDR3 nucleotides read TGTGCCAGCAGCCCCAACCCTCGGGGGAACACTGAAGCTTTCTTT. Amino acids: CASSPNPRGNTEAFF.

This clonotype has ten or more counts. This sequence joins TRBV12-3 or TRBV12-4 and TRBJ2-1; the D gene could be TRBD1 or TRBD2 (5 bases each). This CDR3 is 15 amino acids long. V lost 5 bases and J lost 6, with 17 bases in between. This CDR3 reads CASSPGAAAVNEQFF. DNA of the CDR3: TGTGCCAGCAGTCCCGGGGCAGCAGCAGTCAATGAGCAGTTCTTC.

This clonotype was picked up many times. The chain links TRBV5-1 to TRBJ1-1; the D is unclear. V shed 3 bases and J shed 7 bases, with 7 bases lying between them. The CDR3 has 11 residues. Per the germline V gene, CDR1 is SGHRS and CDR2 is YFSETQ. The CDR3 protein is CASSSQVEAFF. CDR3 DNA sequence: TGCGCCAGCAGCTCGCAAGTTGAAGCTTTCTTT.

This clonotype was seen ten or more times. CDR3 coding DNA: TGTGCCAGCAATTCCCCGGAGACCTACGAGCAGTACTTC. This encodes CASNSPETYEQYF. V usage is TRBV6-5 and J usage is TRBJ2-7; D is unclear. V was shortened by 7 bases and J by 2 bases, with 12 bases between the two germline ends. This CDR3 has 13 amino acids. Germline V gene lookup returns CDR1 MNHEY and CDR2 SVGAGI.

There are many counts of this clonotype. This chain connects TRBV27 to TRBJ1-5; possibly TRBD1 for D (5 bases). The germline gives CDR1 MNHEY, CDR2 SMNVEV (reference sequence). V was shortened by 6 bases and J by 1 base, with 13 bases between the two germline ends. This CDR3 is 15 amino acids long. The CDR3 DNA reads as TGTGCCAGCAGCCGGGGGGACGTAAGCAATCAGCCCCAGCATTTT. This sequence encodes CASSRGDVSNQPQHF.

This clonotype was seen repeatedly, ten times or more. The chain recombines TRBV20-1 with TRBJ2-2; D is ambiguous. Germline V CDR1 and CDR2: DFQATT, SNEGSKA (reference sequence). Trimming removed 0 bases from V and 8 bases from J, with 10 bases in between. This CDR3 is 13 amino acids long. The chain's CDR3 is CSARDSKLGELFF. Written as DNA, the CDR3 is TGCAGTGCTAGAGATAGTAAGCTGGGGGAGCTGTTTTTT.

The CDR3 is CASSWSGGSYEQYF. CDR3 in DNA: TGTGCCAGCAGTTGGTCCGGGGGCTCCTACGAGCAGTACTTC. The chain couples TRBV27 to TRBJ2-7; D is perhaps TRBD2 (6 bases). Between the trimmed V and J ends, which lost 4 bases and 0 bases, there was a span of 10 bases. The CDR3 runs to 14 residues. Germline assignment: CDR1 MNHEY and CDR2 SMNVEV (reference sequence).

This clonotype has at least ten counts. This sequence joins TRBV6-2 or TRBV6-3 and TRBJ2-5; 8 bases match TRBD2. CDR3 size: 16 residues. Trimming cost V 0 bases and J 1 base; bases outside gene matches: 4. Germline V gene lookup returns CDR1 MNHEY and CDR2 SVGEGT. The CDR3 DNA follows: TGTGCCAGCAGTTACTCCGGGGGGGCCCTCCAAGAGACCCAGTACTTC. It translates to CASSYSGGALQETQYF.

At least ten counts were recorded for this clonotype. This chain links TRBV6-2 or TRBV6-3 with TRBJ2-7; D gene ambiguous. Germline V lookup: CDR1 MNHEY, CDR2 SVGEGT. This CDR3 is built from 13 residues. Trimming removed 7 bases at V and 0 bases at J, with 10 bases between. CDR3 DNA sequence: TGTGCCAGCAAAGACGGAAACTCCTACGAGCAGTACTTC. Its protein is CASKDGNSYEQYF.

The table lists this clonotype with many counts. CDR3 sequence reads: CASSYNRGDHEQYF. DNA for the CDR3: TGTGCCAGCAGTTACAACAGGGGGGACCACGAGCAGTACTTC. The chain has TRBV6-5 and TRBJ2-7, with 8 bases lining up with TRBD1. The ends lost 2 bases at V and 5 bases at J; junction bases unmatched: 5. Germline-derived CDR1 and CDR2 are MNHEY and SVGAGI. The CDR3 is 14 amino acids.

This clonotype was seen many times. The genes are TRBV27 and TRBJ1-1; D uncertain. Germline V lookup: CDR1 MNHEY, CDR2 SMNVEV (reference sequence). The CDR3 loop spans 14 amino acids. With 6 bases removed from V and 0 bases from J, the gap between germline ends came to 11 bases. The CDR3, as DNA: TGTGCCAGCAGGACACCTTACCTGAACACTGAAGCTTTCTTT. Translating it yields CASRTPYLNTEAFF.

DNA of the CDR3: TGCAGTGGTCTTAGAGACAGGAATAGCAATCAGCCCCAGCATTTT. Protein product: CSGLRDRNSNQPQHF. The chain joins TRBV20-1 to TRBJ1-5; possibly TRBD1 for D (6 bases). Per germline, CDR1 DFQATT and CDR2 SNEGSKA (reference sequence). The CDR3 runs 15 residues. The V end lost 7 bases, the J end lost 0 bases, and 16 bases lay between the germline ends.

This clonotype showed up many times. V is TRBV28 and J is TRBJ1-5; D is ambiguous. This CDR3 region has 15 residues. CDR1 and CDR2 from the germline V gene are MDHEN and SYDVKM. With 10 bases removed from V and 7 bases from J, the gap between germline ends came to 23 bases. The CDR3: CAILRAGTLGQPQHF. The DNA for the CDR3 is TGTGCCATATTGAGGGCGGGTACACTCGGACAGCCCCAGCATTTT.

The chain has TRBV6-1 and TRBJ1-5; 8 nucleotides agree with TRBD1. The CDR3 totals 15 residues. Germline CDR1 reads MNHNS; CDR2 reads SASEGT. Losses at the gene ends were 5 bases for V and 8 bases for J; bases not matched to a gene: 11. The CDR3 loop is CASSPRTGMLEPQHF. The CDR3 region has the DNA TGTGCCAGCAGTCCAAGGACAGGGATGTTGGAGCCCCAGCATTTT.

This rearrangement joins TRBV6-5 to TRBJ1-1; D gene uncertain. This CDR3 has 15 residues. V gave up 0 bases and J gave up 1 base, with 9 bases separating them. CDR1 and CDR2 from the germline V gene are MNHEY and SVGAGI. In DNA form, the CDR3 reads TGTGCCAGCAGTTACTCAGGGTCATGGAACACTGAAGCTTTCTTT. This codes for CASSYSGSWNTEAFF.

As for this clonotype: One junction end does not reproduce the germline sequence, and a read error may be involved. This CDR3 reads CASTRGTGPMNTEAFF. The DNA of the CDR3 is TGCGCCAGCACCAGGGGGACAGGGCCCATGAACACTGAAGCTTTCTTT. The chain couples TRBV9 to TRBJ1-1; 9 bases fit TRBD1. The CDR3 sequence is 16 residues long. The germline gives CDR1 SGDLS, CDR2 YYNGEE. The whole variable domain, filled in from reference TRBV9 and TRBJ1-1, reads DSGVTQTPKHLITATGQRVTLRCSPRSGDLSVYWYQQSLDQGLQFLIQYYNGEERAKGNILERFSAQQFPDLHSELNLSSLELGDSALYFCASTRGTGPMNTEAFFGQGTRLTVV.

This clonotype showed up just a few times. V and J are TRBV19 and TRBJ1-1, with 7 positions matching TRBD1. CDR1 LNHDA and CDR2 SQIVND come from the germline V gene (reference sequence). This CDR3 spans 14 amino acids. With 4 bases clipped from V and 4 bases from J, the junction kept 6 bases outside the gene matches. DNA of the CDR3: TGTGCCAGTAGTAGGGAGACAGGGATCACTGAAGCTTTCTTT. Translated, it gives CASSRETGITEAFF.

CDR3 loop: CASSEEGTNEKLFF. CDR3 sequence (DNA): TGTGCCAGCAGTGAAGAGGGAACTAATGAAAAACTGTTTTTT. This chain links TRBV2 with TRBJ1-4; D gene uncertain. There are 14 residues in the CDR3. Germline CDR1 is SNHLY and CDR2 is FYNNEI. V was trimmed by 1 base and J by 1 base, leaving 4 bases between them.

This clonotype was observed at least ten times. The chain recombines TRBV6-1 with TRBJ2-4; TRBD2 matches 11 bases. V lost 3 bases, J lost 1 base, and 2 bases stayed unmatched. The germline CDR1 and CDR2 sequences are MNHNS and SASEGT. The length of the CDR3 is 16 residues. DNA for the CDR3: TGTGCCAGCAGTGACCCTAGCGGGGGGGCCAAAAACATTCAGTACTTC. Translating it yields CASSDPSGGAKNIQYF.

At least ten counts were recorded for this clonotype. The genes are TRBV30 and TRBJ1-2; possibly TRBD1 for D (5 bases). The length of the CDR3 is 13 residues. Trimming left V 2 bases short and J 4 bases short, with 11 bases between. In germline, CDR1 is GTSNPN, CDR2 SVGIG (reference sequence). The DNA for the CDR3 is TGTGCCTGGAGTAAGGCAGGGCTCTATGGCTACACCTTC. Amino acids: CAWSKAGLYGYTF. The whole variable domain, remainder taken from reference TRBV30 and TRBJ1-2, is SQTIHQWPATLVQPVGSPLSLECTVEGTSNPNLYWYRQAAGRGLQLLFYSVGIGQISSEVPQNLSASRPQDRQFILSSKKLLLSDSGFYLCAWSKAGLYGYTFGSGTRLTVV.

Ten or more counts support this clonotype. A read error may account for a junction end that differs from germline. This chain joins TRBV6-1 and TRBJ2-5; D uncertain. CDR1 is MNHNS, CDR2 SASEGT, per germline. The CDR3 loop spans 14 amino acids. The CDR3 nucleotides are TGTGCCAGCAGTGAAGGGTACGGGCAAGAGATCCAGTACTTC. It is translated as CASSEGYGQEIQYF.

This clonotype came up many times. The rearrangement joins TRBV7-9 to TRBJ2-5; no clear D gene. The CDR3 runs 13 residues. Germline-derived CDR1 and CDR2 are SEHNR and FQNEAQ (reference sequence). Deletions cut 3 bases from V and 5 bases from J, with 10 bases between. This CDR3 is CASSLLLGETQYF. DNA of the CDR3: TGTGCCAGCAGCTTGCTACTTGGGGAGACCCAGTACTTC. The full variable domain, in which reference TRBV7-9 and TRBJ2-5 provide the parts outside the CDR3, is DTGVSQNPRHKITKRGQNVTFRCDPISEHNRLYWYRQTLGQGPEFLTYFQNEAQLEKSRLLSDRFSAERPKGSFSTLEIQRTEQGDSAMYLCASSLLLGETQYFGPGTRLLVL.

The J gene is TRBJ2-2, the V gene TRBV7-3; D perhaps matches TRBD2 (6 bases). This CDR3 spans 15 amino acids. The V and J ends lost 2 bases and 6 bases respectively, with 13 bases between them. The germline CDR1 and CDR2 sequences are SGHTA and FQGTGA. CDR3 in DNA: TGTGCCAGCAGCTTAGTGGCTAGCGTTCCCGGGGAGCTGTTTTTT. Amino acids: CASSLVASVPGELFF.

This clonotype was picked up a small number of times. The gene calls are TRBV6-5 and TRBJ2-7, with 15 bases identical to TRBD2. The CDR3 consists of 16 residues. J was trimmed by 7 bases and V by 2 bases; bases with no gene match: 6. The germline V gene encodes CDR1 MNHEY and CDR2 SVGAGI. CDR3 sequence reads: CASSYKGLAGGTEQYF. The CDR3 bases are TGTGCCAGCAGTTACAAGGGACTAGCGGGAGGTACTGAGCAGTACTTC.

This clonotype was counted only a few times. This chain joins TRBV12-3 or TRBV12-4 and TRBJ2-7; D not resolved. Trimming cost V 6 bases and J 3 bases, with 12 bases left between them. This CDR3 region has 13 residues. CDR3 loop: CASRSSQRYEQYF. The CDR3 DNA sequence: TGTGCCAGCAGATCCTCACAGCGCTACGAGCAGTACTTC.